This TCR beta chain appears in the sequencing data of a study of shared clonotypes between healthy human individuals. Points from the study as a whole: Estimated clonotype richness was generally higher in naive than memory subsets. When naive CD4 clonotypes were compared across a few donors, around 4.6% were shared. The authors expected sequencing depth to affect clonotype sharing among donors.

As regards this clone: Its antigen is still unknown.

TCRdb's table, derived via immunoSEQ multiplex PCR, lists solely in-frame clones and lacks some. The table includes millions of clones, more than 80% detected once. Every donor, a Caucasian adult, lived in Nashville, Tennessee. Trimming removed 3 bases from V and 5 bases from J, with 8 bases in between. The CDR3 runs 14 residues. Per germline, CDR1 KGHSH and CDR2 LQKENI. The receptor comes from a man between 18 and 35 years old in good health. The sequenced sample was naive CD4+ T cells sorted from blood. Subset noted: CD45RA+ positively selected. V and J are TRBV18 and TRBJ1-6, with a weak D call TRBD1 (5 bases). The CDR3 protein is CASSPGRNNSPLHF. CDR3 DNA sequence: TGTGCCAGCTCACCGGGACGGAATAATTCACCCCTCCACTTT.